This passage covers 25 T cell receptor beta chains from one sample sequenced in a study of T cell repertoires in cytomegalovirus infection. TCRdb re-analysed the reads in MiXCR, keeping a single row per CDR3 protein. Of under 350,000 distinct CDR3 sequences in the sample, 22% are singletons; the top ten hold roughly a fifth. These TCRs are of unknown antigen specificity. The sample in question was cultured PBMCs, obtained from culture after CMV antigen stimulation. Receptor source: a human donor in good health (CMV status not recorded). Some clones in this sample may be carry-over from other donors' samples.

This clonotype has a count of ten or more. The CDR3 region has the DNA TGTGCCTGGAGAAAACTAGCGGGTTACAATGAGCAGTTCTTC. Its protein product is CAWRKLAGYNEQFF. The genes are TRBV30 and TRBJ2-1, with TRBD2 matching 9 bases. Germline V gene lookup returns CDR1 GTSNPN and CDR2 SVGIG (reference sequence). The CDR3 contains 14 residues. V trimming: 3 bases; J trimming: 4 bases; junction bases outside the gene matches: 4.

The chain links TRBV7-2 to TRBJ2-3; the match to TRBD2 covers 7 bases. The CDR3 totals 16 residues. Germline V gene lookup returns CDR1 SGHTA and CDR2 FQGNSA. V gave up 7 bases and J gave up 1 base; unmatched junction bases: 11. This CDR3 reads CASNPLAVEGTDTQYF. CDR3 sequence (DNA): TGTGCCAGCAACCCTCTAGCGGTCGAGGGCACAGATACGCAGTATTTT.

This clonotype was counted ten times or more. The rearrangement joins TRBV7-6 to TRBJ2-3; TRBD2 matches 12 bases. CDR3 length equals 16 residues. J gave up 3 bases and V 5 bases, and 6 bases lay outside the gene matches. Germline-derived CDR1 and CDR2 are SGHVS and FNYEAQ. For the CDR3, the DNA is TGTGCCAGCAGCCCATGGACTAGCGGGAATACAGATACGCAGTATTTT. Translation: CASSPWTSGNTDTQYF.

The chain couples TRBV2 to TRBJ2-6; 7 bases are a match to TRBD1. The CDR3 covers 16 residues. After removal of 6 bases from V and 7 bases from J, the junction contained 12 bases not matched to a gene. Germline CDR1 reads SNHLY; CDR2 reads FYNNEI. In DNA, the CDR3 is TGTGCCAGCAGCCTCCGGGACAGACCCTTAGCCAACGTCCTGACTTTC. Translated: CASSLRDRPLANVLTF.

This clonotype has only a few counts. The chain has TRBV6-2 or TRBV6-3 and TRBJ2-7; D remains ambiguous. Germline loops: CDR1 MNHEY, CDR2 SVGEGT. This CDR3 is built from 14 residues. Trimming pared 4 bases from V and 1 base from J, leaving 11 bases between. This CDR3 is CASSSEYQSYEQYF. CDR3 in DNA: TGTGCCAGCAGTTCCGAATACCAATCCTACGAGCAGTACTTC.

The chain has TRBV28 and TRBJ1-2; TRBD1 is a possible D gene (5 bases). CDR3 length: 13 residues. Trimming pared 6 bases from V and 4 bases from J, leaving 12 bases between. Germline CDR1 is MDHEN and CDR2 is SYDVKM. The CDR3 DNA reads TGTGCCAGCAGGGGTGCAGGGACCTATGGCTACACCTTC. It is translated as CASRGAGTYGYTF.

This clonotype was seen a few times. The chain carries TRBV6-2 or TRBV6-3 and TRBJ1-1; 7 nucleotides line up with TRBD1. CDR3 length equals 15 residues. The J segment lost 6 bases and the V segment lost 6 bases, leaving 13 bases of the junction unmatched. In germline, CDR1 is MNHEY, CDR2 SVGEGT. CDR3 nucleotide sequence: TGTGCCAGCAGCGAAAACTTCAACAGGGGTCCTGAAGCTTTCTTT. Its protein product is CASSENFNRGPEAFF.

The CDR3 sequence is CAISEFSREELFF. The DNA of the CDR3 is TGTGCCATCAGTGAGTTTAGCAGGGAAGAACTGTTTTTT. This chain joins TRBV10-3 and TRBJ1-4; D may be TRBD1 (5 bases). The CDR3 has 13 residues. V was cut by 1 base and J by 12 bases, with 12 bases left in between. CDR1 and CDR2 (germline): ENHRY, SYGVKD.

In its sample, this clonotype was seen many times. J is TRBJ2-1 and V is TRBV19; 7 positions match TRBD1. CDR1 and CDR2 (germline): LNHDA, SQIVND (reference sequence). This CDR3 is 13 amino acids long. V was pared by 3 bases and J by 5 bases, with 1 base of the junction left unmatched. The CDR3, as DNA: TGTGCCAGTAGTATTGACAGGGACAATGAGCAGTTCTTC. This translates into CASSIDRDNEQFF.

This chain uses TRBV6-5 with TRBJ2-7; D is perhaps TRBD1 (5 bases). This CDR3 region has 13 residues. The V end lost 2 bases, the J end lost 7 bases, and 12 bases lay between the germline ends. Germline V lookup: CDR1 MNHEY, CDR2 SVGAGI. The CDR3: CASSYGHGWEQYV. As DNA, the CDR3 is TGTGCCAGCAGTTACGGACATGGTTGGGAGCAGTACGTC.

This clonotype was counted only a few times. V usage is TRBV27 and J usage is TRBJ2-7; no definite D call. The V gene's germline CDR1 is MNHEY and CDR2 SMNVEV (reference sequence). The CDR3 extends over 13 amino acids. V was shortened by 4 bases and J by 6 bases, with 13 bases between the two germline ends. CDR3 sequence (DNA): TGTGCCAGCAGTTACCGAATTGACGGCGAGCAGTACTTC. It yields the protein CASSYRIDGEQYF.

Only a few counts were recorded for this clonotype. V gene TRBV29-1 combines with J gene TRBJ1-1; the D gene is possibly TRBD1 (6 bases). CDR3 length: 12 residues. With 4 bases removed from V and 2 bases from J, the gap between germline ends came to 8 bases. Germline CDR1 SQVTM, CDR2 ANQGSEA. Here the CDR3 DNA reads TGCAGCGTTGGGACAGTAAACACTGAAGCTTTCTTT. It is translated as CSVGTVNTEAFF.

V usage is TRBV4-1 and J usage is TRBJ2-7, with D tentatively TRBD1 (6 bases). Trimming took off 6 bases at V and 1 base at J, with 10 bases between the two ends. CDR1 is MGHRA, CDR2 YSYEKL, per germline. The CDR3 has 13 amino acids. CDR3 nucleotides: TGCGCCAGCAGGCCGGACAGTTCCTACGAGCAGTACTTC. Its protein product is CASRPDSSYEQYF.

This clonotype appeared many times. The chain couples TRBV7-2 to TRBJ1-2; tentative D call: TRBD1 (5 bases). V lost 3 bases and J lost 11, with 10 bases in between. This CDR3 contains 11 residues. Per germline, CDR1 SGHTA and CDR2 FQGNSA. The CDR3 sequence: CASSFQGAYTF. CDR3 in DNA: TGTGCCAGCAGCTTTCAAGGGGCATACACCTTC. The whole variable domain, filled in from reference TRBV7-2 and TRBJ1-2, reads GAGVSQSPSNKVTEKGKDVELRCDPISGHTALYWYRQSLGQGLEFLIYFQGNSAPDKSGLPSDRFSAERTGGSVSTLTIQRTQQEDSAVYLCASSFQGAYTFGSGTRLTVV.

V is TRBV28 and J is TRBJ1-1, with 10 bases aligning to TRBD1. Per germline, CDR1 MDHEN and CDR2 SYDVKM. The V and J ends lost 5 bases and 1 base, in that order; junction bases with no gene match: 10. CDR3 length: 17 amino acids. Written as DNA, the CDR3 is TGTGCCAGCAGTCCCGGGACAGGGGATAGGTGGAACACTGAAGCTTTCTTT. Its translation is CASSPGTGDRWNTEAFF.

This clonotype was picked up many times. V usage is TRBV7-2 and J usage is TRBJ2-1; 11 bases are shared with TRBD2. The CDR3 loop spans 18 amino acids. The trim removed 4 bases at V and 5 bases at J, leaving 13 bases unmatched. Germline V gene data show CDR1 as SGHTA and CDR2 as FQGNSA. The CDR3: CASSWRGTSGSINNEQFF. The CDR3 region has the DNA TGTGCCAGCAGCTGGCGGGGGACTAGCGGATCCATTAACAATGAGCAGTTCTTC.

The chain combines TRBV4-1 with TRBJ1-4, with D perhaps TRBD1 (6 bases). Trimming stripped 0 bases from V and 12 bases from J, with 17 bases between. Germline V gene data show CDR1 as MGHRA and CDR2 as YSYEKL. CDR3 length: 15 residues. Here the CDR3 reads CASSQDLQGGMELFF. The DNA for the CDR3 is TGCGCCAGCAGCCAAGATCTACAGGGAGGAATGGAACTGTTTTTT.

This clonotype was detected a few times. This chain joins TRBV20-1 and TRBJ2-7; TRBD2 agrees at 12 bases. CDR1 and CDR2 from the germline V gene are DFQATT and SNEGSKA (reference sequence). This CDR3 has 14 residues. The V and J ends lost 5 bases and 1 base, in that order; junction bases with no gene match: 3. The CDR3 region is CSAPTSGSSYEQYF. In DNA, the CDR3 is TGCAGTGCTCCGACTAGCGGGAGTTCCTACGAGCAGTACTTC.

This rearrangement joins TRBV2 to TRBJ1-5; D is uncertain. This CDR3 spans 14 amino acids. Looked up from germline, CDR1 is SNHLY and CDR2 is FYNNEI. Trimming shortened V by 5 bases and J by 7 bases, and 15 bases separated the two germline ends. The CDR3 region has the DNA TGTGCCAGCAGTCCTGTCACCGGGGAACAGCCCCAGCATTTT. It encodes CASSPVTGEQPQHF.

The CDR3 DNA sequence: TGCAGCGGAACAGGGGGCGCGGACACCGGGGAGCTGTTTTTT. It translates to CSGTGGADTGELFF. The chain carries TRBV29-1 and TRBJ2-2; TRBD1 matches at 9 bases. The CDR3 contains 14 residues. CDR1 and CDR2 (germline): SQVTM, ANQGSEA. The V gene end was trimmed by 7 bases and the J gene end by 3 bases; junction bases not matched to a gene: 6.

The rearrangement joins TRBV7-8 to TRBJ1-2; TRBD1 matches at 10 bases. The trim removed 4 bases at V and 7 bases at J, leaving 3 bases unmatched. The CDR3 is 13 amino acids. Germline assignment: CDR1 SGHVS and CDR2 FQNEAQ. In nucleotides, the CDR3 is TGTGCCAGCAGCTCCGGGACAGGGGTTGGCTACACCTTC. Its protein product is CASSSGTGVGYTF.

This clonotype came up a few times. The chain couples TRBV24-1 to TRBJ2-1; 11 nucleotides line up with TRBD2. Germline values: CDR1 KGHDR, CDR2 SFDVKD. The CDR3 covers 23 residues. J gave up 7 bases and V 0 bases, and 25 bases lay outside the gene matches. CDR3 sequence reads: CATSDLAQFGPQYTSGSRNEQFF. CDR3 nucleotide sequence: TGTGCCACCAGTGATTTGGCCCAATTTGGGCCTCAATACACTAGCGGGAGTAGGAATGAGCAGTTCTTC.

This clonotype was found many times. This chain uses TRBV6-2 or TRBV6-3 with TRBJ1-2; 7 positions agree with TRBD1. Germline V lookup: CDR1 MNHEY, CDR2 SVGEGT. Germline trimming cut 0 bases from V and 6 bases from J; bases unmatched to any gene: 4. This CDR3 region has 14 residues. The DNA of the CDR3 is TGTGCCAGCAGTTACTCTGGACAGGCGGATGGCTACACCTTC. Protein: CASSYSGQADGYTF.

The chain recombines TRBV7-9 with TRBJ1-2, with D possibly being TRBD1 (6 bases). In germline, CDR1 is SEHNR, CDR2 FQNEAQ (reference sequence). This CDR3 contains 15 residues. The V gene lost 0 bases and the J gene lost 4 bases, with 12 bases spanning the gap. This chain's CDR3 is CASSLAARGSYGYTF. The CDR3 DNA is TGTGCCAGCAGCTTAGCGGCCAGGGGAAGCTATGGCTACACCTTC.

In its sample, this clonotype was seen many times. The CDR3 DNA sequence: TGTGCCAGCACCTCGACAGGGCCACATCAGCCCCAGCATTTT. Encoded protein: CASTSTGPHQPQHF. This sequence joins TRBV6-1 and TRBJ1-5; 7 bases match TRBD1. Trimming at V came to 7 bases and at J to 5 bases, leaving 8 bases not matched to a gene. The CDR3 is made up of 14 amino acids. CDR1 is MNHNS, CDR2 SASEGT, per germline.